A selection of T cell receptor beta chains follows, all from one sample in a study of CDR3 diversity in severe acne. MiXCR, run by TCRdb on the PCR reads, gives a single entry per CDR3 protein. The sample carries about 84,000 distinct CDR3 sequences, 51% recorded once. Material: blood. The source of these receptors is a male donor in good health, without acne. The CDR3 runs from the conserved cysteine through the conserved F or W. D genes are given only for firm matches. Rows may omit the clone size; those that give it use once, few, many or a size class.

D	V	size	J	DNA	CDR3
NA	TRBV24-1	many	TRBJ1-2	TGTGCCACCAGTGATGTCTTCTATGGCTACACCTTC	CATSDVFYGYTF
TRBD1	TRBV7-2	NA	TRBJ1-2	TGTGCCAGCAGCCCTTGGACAGGGACCGCCGGGGGCTACACCTTC	CASSPWTGTAGGYTF
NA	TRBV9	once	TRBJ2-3	TGTGCCAGCAGCACGCGGATCCGAAGCGGCACAGATACGCAGTATTTT	CASSTRIRSGTDTQYF
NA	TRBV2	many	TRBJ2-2	TGTGCCAGCAGTGAGGTGACTTTGAGCGACACCGGGGAGCTGTTTTTT	CASSEVTLSDTGELFF
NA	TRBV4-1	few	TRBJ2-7	TGCGCCAGCAGTCAAACGTGGGACATAACCTTTGGGTACGAGCAGTACTTC	CASSQTWDITFGYEQYF
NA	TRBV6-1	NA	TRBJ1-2	TGTGCCAGCAGCGCTGGACAGTCCTATGACTACACCTTC	CASSAGQSYDYTF
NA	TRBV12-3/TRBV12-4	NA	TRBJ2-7	TGTGCCAGCAGTTTAGCACGGCGGGTGGGCCACGAGCAGTACTTC	CASSLARRVGHEQYF
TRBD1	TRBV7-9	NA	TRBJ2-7	TGTGCCAGCAGCTTCGCCGGGACAGGGGCCTACGAGCAGTACTTC	CASSFAGTGAYEQYF
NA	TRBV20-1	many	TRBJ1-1	TGCAGTGCTAGAGATTGGGCCAGCCCCTGGGCTTTCTTT	CSARDWASPWAFF
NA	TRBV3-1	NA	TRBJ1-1	TGTGCCAGCAGCCAAGCAGTTGGCACTGAAGCTTTCTTT	CASSQAVGTEAFF
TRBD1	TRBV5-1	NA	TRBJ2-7	TGTGCCAGCAGCTTAGCGGACAGGGGTAGGTACGAGCAGTACTTC	CASSLADRGRYEQYF
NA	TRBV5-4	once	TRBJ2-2	TGTGCCAGCAGCTTGAATCGGGGTCGGAACACCGGGGAGCTGTTTTTT	CASSLNRGRNTGELFF
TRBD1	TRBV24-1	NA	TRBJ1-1	TGTGCCACCAGTGATTTCGTCAGGGGGGCGAGGAACACTGAAGCTTTCTTT	CATSDFVRGARNTEAFF
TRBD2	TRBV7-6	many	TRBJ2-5	TGTGCCAGCAGTTCATTAGCGGGAGCGGGGGAGACCCAGTACTTC	CASSSLAGAGETQYF
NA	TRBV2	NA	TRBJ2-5	TGTGCCAGCAGTGTCAGGGGAGAGACCCAGTACTTC	CASSVRGETQYF
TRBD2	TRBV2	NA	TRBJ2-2	TGTGCCAGCTGGACTAGCGGGAGGGCCACCGGGGAGCTGTTTTTT	CASWTSGRATGELFF
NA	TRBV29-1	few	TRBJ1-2	TGCAGCGTGGCTGACACCACCTATGGCTACACCTTC	CSVADTTYGYTF
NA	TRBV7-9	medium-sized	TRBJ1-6	TGTGCCAGCAGCACGGACAGACTTAACCTCCACTTT	CASSTDRLNLHF
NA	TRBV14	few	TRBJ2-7	TGTGCCAGCAGCCAAGGGATTACAGGCGAGCAGTACTTC	CASSQGITGEQYF
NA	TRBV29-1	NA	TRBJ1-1	TGCAGCGGGCGACGGGGGAACACTGAAGCTTTCTTT	CSGRRGNTEAFF
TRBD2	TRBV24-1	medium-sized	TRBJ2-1	TGTGCCACCAGTGCACTAGCGGGACCCCTGTTCTTC	CATSALAGPLFF
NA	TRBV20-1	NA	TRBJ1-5	TGCAGTGCTAAGGTAGGTCCGAGCAATCAGCCCCAGCATTTT	CSAKVGPSNQPQHF
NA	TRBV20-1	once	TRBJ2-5	TGCAGCACCAGGGTGAAAGAGACCCAGTACTTC	CSTRVKETQYF
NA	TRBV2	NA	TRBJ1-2	TGTGCCAGAATCCTACTCTATGGCTACACCTTC	CARILLYGYTF
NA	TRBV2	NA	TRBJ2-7	TGTGCCAGCAGTAGGCCGGCTTCCTACGAGCAGTACTTC	CASSRPASYEQYF
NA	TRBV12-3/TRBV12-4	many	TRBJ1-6	TGTGCCAGCAGTTTACGGGGGGGGGAGAGCTCCTATAATTCACCCCTCCACTTT	CASSLRGGESSYNSPLHF
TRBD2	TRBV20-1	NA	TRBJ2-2	TGCAGTGCTAGGGGACTAGCGGGAGGGCCGAACACCGGGGAGCTGTTTTTT	CSARGLAGGPNTGELFF
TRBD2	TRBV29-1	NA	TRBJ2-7	TGCAGCGTTGAAGAGGCAGGGGGGCTAGCGGGAGACGGGAGGGAGCAGTACTTC	CSVEEAGGLAGDGREQYF
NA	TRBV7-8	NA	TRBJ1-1	TGTGCCAGCAGCCCGCGGCTCGAACCGGGTTACACTGAAGCTTTCTTT	CASSPRLEPGYTEAFF
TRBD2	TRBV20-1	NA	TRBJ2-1	TGCAGTGCTACCCCCCTGACTAGCGGGAGAGGGAATGAGCAGTTCTTC	CSATPLTSGRGNEQFF
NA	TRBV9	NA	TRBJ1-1	TGTGCCAGCAGCCAAGGGCCTGCGGATGGGACTGAAGCTTTCTTT	CASSQGPADGTEAFF
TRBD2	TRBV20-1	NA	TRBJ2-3	TGCAGTGCCCTGGCGGCGGGAGGGCCTACAGATACGCAGTATTTT	CSALAAGGPTDTQYF
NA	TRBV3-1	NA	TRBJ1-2	TGTGCCAGCAGCCAGGCAGGGGTGAACTATGGCTACACCTTC	CASSQAGVNYGYTF
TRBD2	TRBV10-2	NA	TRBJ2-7	TGCGCCAGCAGTGCCCCCCCCAGGACTAGCGCCTACGAGCAGTACTTC	CASSAPPRTSAYEQYF
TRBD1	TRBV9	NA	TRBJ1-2	TGTGCCAGCAGCGTTGCCGGGACAGGGACTACAAACTATGGCTACGCCTTC	CASSVAGTGTTNYGYAF
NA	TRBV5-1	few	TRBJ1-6	TGCGCCAGCAGCTTGTATTCCCAGACTTCACCCCTCCACTTT	CASSLYSQTSPLHF
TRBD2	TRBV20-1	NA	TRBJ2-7	TGCAGTACACTAGCGGGGGTCTACGAGCAGTACTTC	CSTLAGVYEQYF
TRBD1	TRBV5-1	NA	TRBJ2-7	TGCGCCAGCAGCTTACAGGGGGAAGAGCAGTACTTC	CASSLQGEEQYF
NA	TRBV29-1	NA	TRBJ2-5	TGCAGCGTTGTCGGGACCCAGTACTTC	CSVVGTQYF
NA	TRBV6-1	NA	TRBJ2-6	TGTGCCAGCAGTTTTCCGGGAATGTTCGGGGCCAACGTCCTGACTTTC	CASSFPGMFGANVLTF
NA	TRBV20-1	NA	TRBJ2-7	TGCAGTGCTAGAGGGCGGGACGAGCAGTACTTC	CSARGRDEQYF
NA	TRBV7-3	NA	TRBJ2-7	TGCGCCAGCAGCCAAGGGGCAGGTCTCTCCTACGAGCAGTACTTC	CASSQGAGLSYEQYF
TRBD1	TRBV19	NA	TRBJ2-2	TGTGCCAGTAGTACCCCGACCGGGACAGGGAACACCGGGGAGCTGTTTTTT	CASSTPTGTGNTGELFF
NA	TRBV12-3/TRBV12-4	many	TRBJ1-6	TGTGCCAGCAGGGCTAGGAGTACAGATCAACACTTT	CASRARSTDQHF
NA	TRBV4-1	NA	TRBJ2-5	TGCGCCAACAGTCGGGGACCCCAAGAGACCCAGTACTTC	CANSRGPQETQYF
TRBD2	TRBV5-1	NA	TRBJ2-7	TGCGCCAGCAGCCCCAAGGGACTAGCGGGCCTGTCCTACGAGCAGTACTTC	CASSPKGLAGLSYEQYF
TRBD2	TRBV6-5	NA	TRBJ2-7	TGTGCCAGCAGCCCAGCGGGGGAGGCCTACGAGCAGTACTTC	CASSPAGEAYEQYF
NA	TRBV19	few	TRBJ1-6	TGTGCCAGTAGTCGAACGACAGTCACTGATAATTCACCCCTCCACTTT	CASSRTTVTDNSPLHF
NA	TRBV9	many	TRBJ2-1	TGTGCCAGCAGCCCACTAGTGACCTCCTACAATGAGCAGTTCTTC	CASSPLVTSYNEQFF
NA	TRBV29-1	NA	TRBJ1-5	TGCAGCGTTGAAGAGGGGAGCAATCAGCCCCAGCATTTT	CSVEEGSNQPQHF
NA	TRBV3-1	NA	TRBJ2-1	TGTGCCAGCAGCCAAGATCCGGGGCTAGCAAATGAGCAGTCTTTC	CASSQDPGLANEQSF
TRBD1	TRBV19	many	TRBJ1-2	TGTGCCAGTAGCCGACAGGGGCAAGACTATGGCTACACCTTC	CASSRQGQDYGYTF
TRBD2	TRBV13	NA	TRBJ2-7	TGTGCCAGCAGCCCCGGGACTAGCGGGAGGTTCTACGAGCAGTACTTC	CASSPGTSGRFYEQYF
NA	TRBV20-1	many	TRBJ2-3	TGCAGTGCTAGGGGGGGGGGCAGAAACTGGGCAGATACGCAGTATTTT	CSARGGGRNWADTQYF
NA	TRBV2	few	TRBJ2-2	TGTGCCAGCAACATGGCAGGAGCGAACACCGGGGAGCTGTTTTTT	CASNMAGANTGELFF
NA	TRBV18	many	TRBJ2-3	TGTGCCAGCTCACCACCTAGCATGTGGACAGATACGCAGTATTTT	CASSPPSMWTDTQYF
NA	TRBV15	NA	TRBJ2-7	TGTGCCACCAGCAGCAGGGACGCCGGGGGCTACGAGCAGTACTTC	CATSSRDAGGYEQYF
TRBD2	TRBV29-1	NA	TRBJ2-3	TGCAGCACCCACAAAGCGGGAGTAGGGTCAGATACGCAGTATTTT	CSTHKAGVGSDTQYF
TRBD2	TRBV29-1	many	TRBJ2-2	TGCAGCGTTCTCACCCCCTTAGCGGGAGAGGCGACCGGGGAGCTGTTTTTT	CSVLTPLAGEATGELFF